The 26 T cell receptor beta chains below all came from one sample that was sequenced in a study of cytomegalovirus exposure and HLA in healthy donors. This PCR relied on a set of 60 Vbeta primers and 13 Jbeta primers. Generated by immunoSEQ multiplex PCR, the TCRdb table keeps only in-frame clones and is missing some. The profile covers about 130,000 clones, with over 70% appearing a single time and around 7% taken by the ten largest. Source material: PBMCs. Every receptor here comes from a man aged 25 to 40 in good health and CMV-seronegative.

V is TRBV5-1 and J is TRBJ1-2, with TRBD1 matching 9 bases. V lost 7 bases to trimming and J lost 6 bases; unmatched junction nucleotides: 10. CDR1 is SGHRS and CDR2 is YFSETQ in the germline V gene. The CDR3 is 14 amino acids. CDR3 nucleotide sequence: TGCGCCAGCGCAAATCCCGGGACAGGGAATGGCTACACCTTC. As protein: CASANPGTGNGYTF.

The chain has TRBV5-1 and TRBJ2-2, with D possibly TRBD2 on 6 matching bases. This CDR3 contains 14 residues. Germline lookup yields CDR1 SGHRS and CDR2 YFSETQ. The V end lost 7 bases, the J end lost 0 bases, and 10 bases lay between the germline ends. The CDR3 spells CASRGNPNTGELFF. The CDR3 coding sequence is TGCGCCAGCCGCGGGAACCCGAACACCGGGGAGCTGTTTTTT.

The chain uses TRBV7-6 and TRBJ2-3; D is perhaps TRBD2 (5 bases). CDR3 length: 14 amino acids. V lost 5 bases and J 6 bases, leaving 15 bases between the germline ends. Per the germline V gene, CDR1 is SGHVS and CDR2 is FNYEAQ. The CDR3 coding sequence is TGTGCCAGCAGCGATAGCTGGCGCGGGGATACGCAGTATTTT. It specifies CASSDSWRGDTQYF.

DNA of the CDR3: TGTGCCATCAGGGTAGCGGGGCCAAACGGCGGGGAGCTGTTTTTT. This codes for CAIRVAGPNGGELFF. This chain uses TRBV10-3 with TRBJ2-2; 8 bases are shared with TRBD2. Germline CDR1 ENHRY, CDR2 SYGVKD. CDR3 length: 15 amino acids. Losses at the gene ends were 6 bases for V and 7 bases for J; bases not matched to a gene: 10.

A single count supports this clone. The chain is built from TRBV15 and TRBJ2-7; TRBD1 aligns across 12 bases. The germline gives CDR1 LNHNV, CDR2 YYDKDF (reference sequence). V shed 8 bases and J 3 bases; nucleotides not matched to a gene: 5. The CDR3 sequence is 14 residues long. The CDR3 protein is CATARDRGLYEQYF. CDR3 bases: TGTGCCACCGCCCGGGACAGGGGGCTCTACGAGCAGTACTTC.

This sequence joins TRBV10-3 and TRBJ1-1; the D is unclear. Trimming took 7 bases from V and 4 from J, leaving 13 bases between them. Germline loops: CDR1 ENHRY, CDR2 SYGVKD. This CDR3 has 13 amino acids. This CDR3 reads CAITSTGVTEAFF. DNA for the CDR3: TGTGCCATCACTTCGACGGGTGTCACTGAAGCTTTCTTT.

The table lists this clone with a few counts. The rearrangement uses TRBV5-5 and TRBJ1-2, with D possibly matching TRBD1 (6 bases). Germline assignment: CDR1 SGHKS and CDR2 YYEKEE (reference sequence). V gave up 1 base and J gave up 0 bases, with 13 bases separating them. This CDR3 region has 16 residues. In DNA form, the CDR3 reads TGTGCCAGCAGCTTGTCCGGGGGGGCGTCTAACTATGGCTACACCTTC. It specifies CASSLSGGASNYGYTF.

The table lists this clone with a few counts. The chain recombines TRBV6-1 with TRBJ1-1; 9 nucleotides agree with TRBD1. This CDR3 is built from 13 residues. Trimming took 8 bases from V and 5 from J; bases not matched to a gene: 6. Germline V gene sequence: CDR1 MNHNS, CDR2 SASEGT. The DNA of the CDR3 is TGTGCCAGCGGAGACAGGGGGATGACTGAAGCTTTCTTT. Protein: CASGDRGMTEAFF.

This chain connects TRBV5-1 to TRBJ2-2; 7 nucleotides match TRBD2. The CDR3 consists of 16 residues. In germline, CDR1 is SGHRS, CDR2 YFSETQ. V dropped 0 bases and J dropped 7; count of bases not matched to a gene: 9. The CDR3 protein is CASSLEERGQHGELFF. The CDR3 DNA sequence: TGCGCCAGCAGCTTGGAGGAGCGGGGTCAGCACGGGGAGCTGTTTTTT.

The rearrangement joins TRBV14 to TRBJ2-7, with D possibly being TRBD2 (6 bases). The CDR3 loop spans 12 amino acids. Trimming left V 8 bases short and J 3 bases short, with 11 bases between. CDR1 and CDR2 (germline): SGHDN, FVKESK. CDR3 sequence (DNA): TGTGCCAGCTCCGGGGGATACTACGAGCAGTACTTC. This gives the protein CASSGGYYEQYF.

The chain recombines TRBV19 with TRBJ1-1; 7 nucleotides line up with TRBD1. Germline assignment: CDR1 LNHDA and CDR2 SQIVND (reference sequence). The V and J ends lost 6 bases and 1 base, in that order; junction bases with no gene match: 5. CDR3 length: 14 amino acids. Here the CDR3 DNA reads TGTGCCAGTAGCGACAGGGCCGCGAACACTGAAGCTTTCTTT. Translation gives CASSDRAANTEAFF.

This clone was counted a single time. The J gene is TRBJ2-1, the V gene TRBV28; 9 nucleotides match TRBD1. J gave up 6 bases and V 2 bases, and 14 bases lay outside the gene matches. The germline CDR1 and CDR2 sequences are MDHEN and SYDVKM. The CDR3 covers 18 residues. Here the CDR3 reads CASSLSGTGTGPINEQFF. CDR3 DNA sequence: TGTGCCAGCAGTTTAAGTGGGACTGGGACAGGGCCGATCAATGAGCAGTTCTTC. Combining the CDR3 with reference TRBV28 and TRBJ2-1 gives the whole variable domain DVKVTQSSRYLVKRTGEKVFLECVQDMDHENMFWYRQDPGLGLRLIYFSYDVKMKEKGDIPEGYSVSREKKERFSLILESASTNQTSMYLCASSLSGTGTGPINEQFFGPGTRLTVL.

This clone occurred a few times. The gene calls are TRBV28 and TRBJ2-5; no clear D gene. Germline CDR1 and CDR2: MDHEN and SYDVKM. The CDR3 runs 12 residues. The V gene lost 6 bases and the J gene lost 6 bases, with 11 bases spanning the gap. The CDR3 sequence is CASSTFTKTQYF. DNA of the CDR3: TGTGCCAGCAGCACTTTCACCAAGACCCAGTACTTC.

The chain uses TRBV5-4 and TRBJ2-1, with 14 bases aligning to TRBD2. Trimming cost V 5 bases and J 7 bases; bases outside gene matches: 5. The V gene's germline CDR1 is SGHNT and CDR2 YYREEE (reference sequence). CDR3 size: 15 residues. CDR3 nucleotide sequence: TGTGCCAGCAGTCCGACTAGCGGGGGGGCGAATGAGCAGTTCTTC. This gives the protein CASSPTSGGANEQFF.

The chain uses TRBV4-2 and TRBJ1-5; TRBD1 agrees at 8 bases. CDR1 is LGHNA, CDR2 YNFKEQ, per germline. The V segment lost 3 bases and the J segment 4 bases; nucleotides outside the gene matches: 2. The CDR3 has 14 amino acids. CDR3 loop: CASSHRGLNQPQHF. The CDR3 DNA is TGTGCCAGCAGCCACAGGGGGCTGAATCAGCCCCAGCATTTT.

The chain has TRBV5-4 and TRBJ2-5, with a weak D call TRBD2 (5 bases). V dropped 1 base and J dropped 2 bases, with 9 bases sitting between them. Germline assignment: CDR1 SGHNT and CDR2 YYREEE (reference sequence). CDR3 length equals 14 residues. CDR3 region: CASSLRGPQETQYF. CDR3 nucleotides: TGTGCCAGCAGCTTGCGGGGTCCTCAAGAGACCCAGTACTTC.

The J gene is TRBJ2-3, the V gene TRBV2; 9 bases map to TRBD2. Germline CDR1 SNHLY, CDR2 FYNNEI. This CDR3 is 16 amino acids long. V lost 2 bases to trimming and J lost 2 bases; unmatched junction nucleotides: 5. CDR3 sequence (DNA): TGTGCCAGCAGTGAAATGAGACTAGCGGCCACAGATACGCAGTATTTT. Translation gives CASSEMRLAATDTQYF.

The rearrangement joins TRBV5-1 to TRBJ1-6, with 8 positions matching TRBD1. Trimming at V came to 1 base and at J to 7 bases, leaving 4 bases not matched to a gene. The germline V gene encodes CDR1 SGHRS and CDR2 YFSETQ. The CDR3 consists of 15 residues. CDR3: CASSLIAGGNSPLHF. In DNA form, the CDR3 reads TGCGCCAGCAGCTTGATTGCAGGGGGCAATTCACCCCTCCACTTT.

This clone was picked up one time. This chain uses TRBV19 with TRBJ2-1; D gene uncertain. The germline CDR1 and CDR2 sequences are LNHDA and SQIVND (reference sequence). V lost 5 bases and J lost 0, with 11 bases in between. This CDR3 has 15 residues. CDR3 nucleotide sequence: TGTGCCAGTAGTCTGTACTCGAGCTCCTACAATGAGCAGTTCTTC. This encodes CASSLYSSSYNEQFF.

The genes are TRBV7-8 and TRBJ2-2, with D maybe TRBD1 (6 bases). The CDR3 is made up of 13 amino acids. The ends were cut back, 10 bases at V and 6 bases at J, with 15 bases in the middle. Germline CDR1 is SGHVS and CDR2 is FQNEAQ. This chain's CDR3 is CATLKTGAGELFF. CDR3 DNA: TGTGCCACCCTAAAGACAGGCGCCGGGGAGCTGTTTTTT. Complete variable domain (other parts from reference TRBV7-8 and TRBJ2-2): GAGVSQSPRYKVAKRGQDVALRCDPISGHVSLFWYQQALGQGPEFLTYFQNEAQLDKSGLPSDRFFAERPEGSVSTLKIQRTQQEDSAVYLCATLKTGAGELFFGEGSRLTVL.

This clone was counted a few times. This rearrangement joins TRBV10-2 to TRBJ2-3; 7 bases line up with TRBD2. The V segment lost 8 bases and the J segment 4 bases; nucleotides outside the gene matches: 9. The CDR3 spans 14 residues. Germline V CDR1 and CDR2: WSHSY, SAAADI. The CDR3 loop reads CASRLAGGSDTQYF. Written as DNA, the CDR3 is TGCGCCAGCCGTTTAGCGGGTGGGTCAGATACGCAGTATTTT.

The chain is built from TRBV4-1 and TRBJ2-1; 10 bases are a match to TRBD2. This CDR3 is 19 amino acids long. V dropped 1 base and J dropped 2; count of bases not matched to a gene: 11. Germline values: CDR1 MGHRA, CDR2 YSYEKL. CDR3 amino acids: CASSQASGRGGGAYNEQFF. The DNA for the CDR3 is TGCGCCAGCAGCCAAGCCAGCGGGAGGGGTGGGGGAGCCTACAATGAGCAGTTCTTC.

The rearrangement uses TRBV5-4 and TRBJ2-2, with 8 bases aligning to TRBD1. The germline gives CDR1 SGHNT, CDR2 YYREEE (reference sequence). The CDR3 extends over 15 amino acids. Trimming removed 4 bases from V and 4 bases from J; junction bases left unmatched: 6. CDR3 residues: CASSPGTGTTGELFF. CDR3 DNA sequence: TGTGCCAGCAGCCCCGGGACAGGCACCACCGGGGAGCTGTTTTTT.

The chain uses TRBV29-1 and TRBJ1-4; D may be TRBD1 (6 bases). Germline assignment: CDR1 SQVTM and CDR2 ANQGSEA. V was trimmed by 6 bases and J by 7 bases, leaving 18 bases between them. This CDR3 contains 14 residues. For the CDR3, the DNA is TGCAGCGTCCTCGAAGGGGACATGGTTGAAAAACTGTTTTTT. This encodes CSVLEGDMVEKLFF.

The chain links TRBV5-4 to TRBJ2-3, with 8 bases matching TRBD2. Germline CDR1 reads SGHNT; CDR2 reads YYREEE (reference sequence). V gave up 4 bases and J gave up 2 bases; unmatched junction bases: 6. The CDR3 sequence is 15 residues long. CDR3 nucleotides: TGTGCCAGCAGCCCCCGGGAGGGATTCACAGATACGCAGTATTTT. Protein: CASSPREGFTDTQYF.

The rearrangement uses TRBV5-1 and TRBJ2-7; 9 nucleotides match TRBD1. The CDR3 extends over 15 amino acids. Germline V lookup: CDR1 SGHRS, CDR2 YFSETQ. V was pared by 4 bases and J by 6 bases, with 11 bases of the junction left unmatched. DNA of the CDR3: TGCGCCAGCAGCCCGGCTAGGACAGGGGCCCTCGAGCAGTACTTC. Protein sequence: CASSPARTGALEQYF.